What follows are 12 T cell receptor beta chains derived from one specimen sequenced in a study of T cells in Graves' hyperthyroidism and ophthalmopathy. Amplification of TCR beta CDR3 regions was performed using RNA transcripts as template. TCR CDR3 underwent first-round RT-PCR with the HTBI primer set. TCRdb called the multiplex PCR reads again in MiXCR, with one record for every CDR3 protein. The sample includes 550,000 to 600,000 distinct CDR3 sequences, 46% seen only once; the top ten take about 20%. The sequenced material came from peripheral blood or thyroid tissue (not recorded which). The receptors derive from an adult woman with Graves' disease, either hyperthyroidism or ophthalmopathy (not recorded which).

In this sample, this clonotype turned up a few times. V gene TRBV29-1 combines with J gene TRBJ1-2; 7 bases fit TRBD1. This CDR3 has 12 residues. The germline V gene encodes CDR1 SQVTM and CDR2 ANQGSEA. The V gene end was trimmed by 5 bases and the J gene end by 8 bases; junction bases not matched to a gene: 8. As DNA, the CDR3 is TGCAGCGTTTCCGGGACAGCATCCGGCTACACCTTC. Protein: CSVSGTASGYTF. The variable domain in full, with the rest retrieved from reference TRBV29-1 and TRBJ1-2, is SAVISQKPSRDICQRGTSLTIQCQVDSQVTMMFWYRQQPGQSLTLIATANQGSEATYESGFVIDKFPISRPNLTFSTLTVSNMSPEDSSIYLCSVSGTASGYTFGSGTRLTVV.

Ten or more counts support this clonotype. V gene TRBV11-2 combines with J gene TRBJ2-7; TRBD2 aligns across 13 bases. The V and J ends lost 5 bases and 3 bases, in that order; junction bases with no gene match: 4. Germline CDR1 reads SGHAT; CDR2 reads FQNNGV. The CDR3 is made up of 15 amino acids. Written as DNA, the CDR3 is TGTGCCAGCAGCAGGGGACTAGCGGGATACTACGAGCAGTACTTC. This gives the protein CASSRGLAGYYEQYF.

This clonotype was observed at least ten times. The chain joins TRBV12-3 or TRBV12-4 to TRBJ1-5, with 7 bases identical to TRBD1. The CDR3 runs 14 residues. Losses at the gene ends were 6 bases for V and 7 bases for J; bases not matched to a gene: 9. CDR3 in amino acids: CASSITGVGQPQHF. The CDR3 DNA reads as TGTGCCAGCAGCATAACAGGGGTGGGACAGCCCCAGCATTTT.

This clonotype was observed many times. This chain uses TRBV15 with TRBJ2-7; TRBD1 aligns across 7 bases. The junction had 7 bases not matched to a gene; V was cut back by 3 bases and J by 8 bases. In germline, CDR1 is LNHNV, CDR2 YYDKDF (reference sequence). The CDR3 has 13 residues. The CDR3 is CATSSAGTVKQYF. Here the CDR3 DNA reads TGTGCCACCAGCAGTGCCGGGACAGTAAAGCAGTACTTC. Drawing the rest from reference TRBV15 and TRBJ2-7, the complete variable domain is DAMVIQNPRYQVTQFGKPVTLSCSQTLNHNVMYWYQQKSSQAPKLLFHYYDKDFNNEADTPDNFQSRRPNTSFCFLDIRSPGLGDTAMYLCATSSAGTVKQYFGPGTRLTVT.

V usage is TRBV29-1 and J usage is TRBJ2-7; perhaps TRBD2 as D (5 bases). The V end was cut by 8 bases, the J end by 2 bases, with 16 bases between. Germline lookup yields CDR1 SQVTM and CDR2 ANQGSEA. This CDR3 is built from 13 residues. This chain's CDR3 is CSPRASRTYEQYF. CDR3 bases: TGCAGCCCCCGGGCTAGCAGAACCTACGAGCAGTACTTC.

This clonotype was detected only once. One junction end disagrees with the germline gene, perhaps due to a read error. CDR3 nucleotides: TGCAGCGCTAGAGAGGAACACACCGTATATTTT. Its translation: CSAREEHTVYF. The chain combines TRBV20-1 with TRBJ1-3, with D unclear. CDR1 is DFQATT, CDR2 SNEGSKA, per germline (reference sequence). This CDR3 has 11 amino acids.

This clonotype was recorded at least ten times. The chain combines TRBV20-1 with TRBJ1-5, with D unclear. V was pared by 2 bases and J by 2 bases, with 7 bases between. CDR3 size: 13 residues. CDR1 is DFQATT, CDR2 SNEGSKA, per germline (reference sequence). CDR3 region: CSARLSGNQPQHF. The CDR3 region has the DNA TGCAGTGCTAGACTCTCGGGCAATCAGCCCCAGCATTTT.

At least ten counts were recorded for this clonotype. The chain employs TRBV14 and TRBJ2-7; D unresolved. CDR1 is SGHDN and CDR2 is FVKESK in the germline V gene. This CDR3 region has 13 residues. Trimming cost V 4 bases and J 7 bases, with 14 bases left between them. CDR3 DNA: TGTGCCAGCAGCCTCAGTCATATCTTAGAGCAGTACTTC. As protein: CASSLSHILEQYF.

The gene calls are TRBV7-3 and TRBJ2-5; D assignment may be TRBD1 or TRBD2 (6 bases each). This CDR3 has 15 residues. Trimming stripped 0 bases from V and 9 bases from J, with 17 bases between. Germline lookup yields CDR1 SGHTA and CDR2 FQGTGA. CDR3 protein: CASSLTRGPGQPQYF. The CDR3 nucleotides read TGTGCCAGCAGCTTAACTCGGGGGCCGGGGCAGCCCCAGTACTTC.

This rearrangement joins TRBV21-1 to TRBJ2-5; the table's D call of TRBD1 was not tested on the DNA. TRBV21-1 is a pseudogene. The length of the CDR3 is 11 residues. Here the CDR3 reads CASSTRVTQYF. The CDR3 nucleotides are TGTGCCAGCAGCACCCGGGTGACCCAGTACTTC.

With regard to this clonotype: A much more abundant neighbour one base away suggests this may be a read error. The chain links TRBV10-3 to TRBJ1-2, with a weak D call TRBD1 (5 bases). The CDR3 sequence is 13 residues long. V was trimmed by 6 bases and J by 8 bases, leaving 16 bases between them. Germline V gene data show CDR1 as ENHRY and CDR2 as SYGVKD. In DNA form, the CDR3 reads TGTGCCATCAGCAAAACCCGTGGGGGAGGCTACACCTTC. Its protein is CAISKTRGGGYTF.

This clonotype was counted ten times or more. The chain uses TRBV28 and TRBJ1-2; TRBD1 might be the D (5 bases). CDR1 and CDR2 (germline): MDHEN, SYDVKM. The V end lost 8 bases, the J end lost 3 bases, and 13 bases lay between the germline ends. There are 13 residues in the CDR3. In nucleotides, the CDR3 is TGTGCCAGCTACCCAGGGCGAGACTATGGCTACACCTTC. Protein sequence: CASYPGRDYGYTF.